This TCR beta chain was documented in a study of early T cells in non-severe SARS-CoV-2 infection. On the study more broadly: Unsorted whole-blood RNA was sequenced in bulk, leaving chains unpaired.

This clonotype was recorded at least ten times. Unique molecular identifiers were affixed to single, distinct cDNA molecules. TCRdb passed the 5' RACE reads through MiXCR, listing each CDR3 protein once. The top ten hold more than 7% of the sample, which has about 22,000 distinct CDR3 sequences, around 4.8% seen once. Trimming took off 5 bases at V and 5 bases at J, with 15 bases between the two ends. The CDR3 loop spans 15 amino acids. Germline V lookup: CDR1 SGHTA, CDR2 FQGTGA. The receptor comes from an adult who was a healthcare worker with PCR-confirmed SARS-CoV-2 infection or an uninfected control (not recorded which). The chain combines TRBV7-3 with TRBJ2-2; D gene uncertain. Material for sequencing was whole blood. CDR3 coding DNA: TGTGCCAGCAGCCCCTCCGGGCAGAGTACCGGGGAGCTGTTTTTT. Amino acids: CASSPSGQSTGELFF.